One sample yielded the 29 T cell receptor beta chains listed below, sequenced in a study of T cell changes during pregnancy in multiple sclerosis. TCRdb keeps only in-frame clones here, not all; method: immunoSEQ multiplex PCR. The table has about 68,000 clones, 75% to 95% seen once. The sample consisted of peripheral blood, taken in the third trimester of pregnancy. The receptor set was obtained from a female donor with multiple sclerosis, enrolled in a pregnancy study.

The chain couples TRBV14 to TRBJ2-2; D gene ambiguous. Germline CDR1 is SGHDN and CDR2 is FVKESK. Trimming stripped 4 bases from V and 6 bases from J, with 18 bases between. The CDR3 extends over 16 amino acids. The CDR3 nucleotides read TGTGCCAGCAGCCGGGCCCCCCTTTTCCTACCCGGGGAGCTGTTTTTT. It yields the protein CASSRAPLFLPGELFF.

This chain connects TRBV11-1 to TRBJ2-2, with 8 bases aligning to TRBD1. The CDR3 is 14 amino acids. Germline V gives CDR1 SGHAT, CDR2 FQDESV (reference sequence). V lost 4 bases, J lost 6 bases, and 4 bases stayed unmatched. The chain's CDR3 is CASSSQGAAGELFF. The CDR3 DNA follows: TGTGCCAGCAGCTCCCAGGGGGCAGCCGGGGAGCTGTTTTTT.

DNA for the CDR3: TGCGCCAGCAGCCAAGATTCGGTAGCGGGCGGAGGGACCGGGGAGCTGTTTTTT. It yields the protein CASSQDSVAGGGTGELFF. This chain joins TRBV4-3 and TRBJ2-2; TRBD2 matches at 7 bases. From germline, CDR1 is LGHNA and CDR2 YSLEER. J gave up 5 bases and V 0 bases, and 12 bases lay outside the gene matches. This CDR3 is built from 18 residues.

The V and J genes are TRBV5-4 and TRBJ2-3; D possibly corresponds to TRBD1 (5 bases). Looked up from germline, CDR1 is SGHNT and CDR2 is YYREEE (reference sequence). This CDR3 region has 15 residues. V was cut by 7 bases and J by 1 base, with 16 bases left in between. CDR3 bases: TGTGCCAGCCGACTCGCCCTAGGGGGCACAGATACGCAGTATTTT. Its protein is CASRLALGGTDTQYF.

This chain connects TRBV7-8 to TRBJ1-1; D uncertain. Trimming took 5 bases from V and 8 from J, leaving 18 bases between them. Germline CDR1 reads SGHVS; CDR2 reads FQNEAQ. This CDR3 contains 14 residues. Here the CDR3 DNA reads TGTGCCAGCAGCCCGGCCGGCCGCGGCTGGGAAGCTTTCTTT. Translating it yields CASSPAGRGWEAFF.

This clone was recorded once. The CDR3 sequence is CASSLIHGGSGELFF. As DNA, the CDR3 is TGTGCCAGCAGCTTAATTCACGGGGGGTCCGGGGAGCTGTTTTTT. The chain uses TRBV7-8 and TRBJ2-2, with TRBD2 matching over 7 bases. Germline V gives CDR1 SGHVS, CDR2 FQNEAQ. J was trimmed by 6 bases and V by 2 bases; bases with no gene match: 6. The CDR3 totals 15 residues.

The chain joins TRBV10-1 to TRBJ2-7, with 11 bases matching TRBD2. Germline V gives CDR1 WNHNN, CDR2 SYGVQD (reference sequence). V gave up 6 bases and J gave up 6 bases; unmatched junction bases: 13. The CDR3 runs 16 residues. As DNA, the CDR3 is TGCGCCAGCAGCCATAATCCTACTAGCGGGAGTTTCGAGCAGTACTTC. Translating gives CASSHNPTSGSFEQYF.

The chain joins TRBV5-1 to TRBJ2-3; TRBD2 matches 11 bases. Per germline, CDR1 SGHRS and CDR2 YFSETQ. V lost 1 base and J lost 5; bases outside the gene matches: 12. CDR3 length: 18 amino acids. CDR3 protein: CASSLLGSGGANGDTQYF. For the CDR3, the DNA is TGCGCCAGCAGCTTGTTGGGTAGCGGGGGGGCAAATGGAGATACGCAGTATTTT.

The rearrangement uses TRBV5-1 and TRBJ1-1; 8 nucleotides align to TRBD1. Germline V CDR1 and CDR2: SGHRS, YFSETQ. CDR3 length: 13 amino acids. Unmatched junction bases numbered 3, after V lost 3 bases and J lost 5 bases. The CDR3 region has the DNA TGCGCCAGCAGCTCAGGACAGGGTACTGAAGCTTTCTTT. Protein: CASSSGQGTEAFF.

This clone was counted a single time. The rearrangement joins TRBV6-5 to TRBJ1-1; D is possibly TRBD1 (5 bases). Trimming pared 7 bases from V and 4 bases from J, leaving 16 bases between. The CDR3 loop spans 14 amino acids. CDR1 MNHEY and CDR2 SVGAGI come from the germline V gene. The CDR3 bases are TGTGCCAGCACAAGAGGTGGGGGGATCACTGAAGCTTTCTTT. Its translation is CASTRGGGITEAFF.

V is TRBV9 and J is TRBJ2-3, with 9 bases lining up with TRBD2. CDR1 and CDR2 from the germline V gene are SGDLS and YYNGEE. The CDR3 length is 16 residues. Trimming removed 4 bases from V and 1 base from J; junction bases left unmatched: 7. DNA for the CDR3: TGTGCCAGCAGCCCTTATAGCGGGGGCCGCACAGATACGCAGTATTTT. Protein sequence: CASSPYSGGRTDTQYF.

This clone was counted a single time. The chain is built from TRBV6-1 and TRBJ1-4; a weak D match, TRBD1 (6 bases). CDR3 length: 16 amino acids. Looked up from germline, CDR1 is MNHNS and CDR2 is SASEGT. V lost 4 bases, J lost 5 bases, and 17 bases lay in between. CDR3 residues: CASSAKRNRENEKLFF. DNA of the CDR3: TGTGCCAGCAGTGCGAAGAGAAACAGGGAGAATGAAAAACTGTTTTTT.

J is TRBJ1-5 and V is TRBV27, with a weak D call TRBD1 (6 bases). V was shortened by 2 bases and J by 0 bases, with 8 bases between the two germline ends. The CDR3 sequence is 15 residues long. Germline V lookup: CDR1 MNHEY, CDR2 SMNVEV (reference sequence). The CDR3 region is CASSLTGISNQPQHF. CDR3 bases: TGTGCCAGCAGTTTAACAGGGATTAGCAATCAGCCCCAGCATTTT.

The V call is TRBV7-2, the J call TRBJ1-2; D is uncertain. Trimming stripped 5 bases from V and 6 bases from J, with 13 bases between. Germline assignment: CDR1 SGHTA and CDR2 FQGNSA. This CDR3 has 13 amino acids. This CDR3 reads CASSPAGFHGYTF. CDR3 coding DNA: TGTGCCAGCAGCCCAGCGGGTTTCCATGGCTACACCTTC.

The table lists this clone with a few counts. CDR3 coding DNA: TGTGCCAGCTCAAAGGGACAGGGCGGGGGCTACACCTTC. Residues: CASSKGQGGGYTF. The chain is built from TRBV18 and TRBJ1-2, with 9 bases lining up with TRBD1. The CDR3 consists of 13 residues. The junction had 6 bases not matched to a gene; V was cut back by 5 bases and J by 8 bases. Germline lookup yields CDR1 KGHSH and CDR2 LQKENI.

The chain's CDR3 is CASSLTGGDEQYF. The DNA of the CDR3 is TGTGCCAGCAGCTTAACAGGGGGCGACGAGCAGTACTTC. This chain links TRBV5-8 with TRBJ2-7; 9 bases are shared with TRBD1. The V gene end was trimmed by 2 bases and the J gene end by 5 bases; junction bases not matched to a gene: 2. The germline V gene encodes CDR1 SGHTS and CDR2 YDEGEE. CDR3 length: 13 amino acids.

The genes are TRBV6-1 and TRBJ1-1; TRBD1 agrees at 7 bases. The germline V gene has CDR1 MNHNS and CDR2 SASEGT. Trimming took 4 bases from V and 0 from J; bases not matched to a gene: 11. The CDR3 is made up of 17 amino acids. CDR3 bases: TGTGCCAGCAGTGTCTCCGGGACAGCCCTTATGAACACTGAAGCTTTCTTT. Translating gives CASSVSGTALMNTEAFF.

V is TRBV2 and J is TRBJ2-5; D may be TRBD2 (7 bases). This CDR3 has 13 amino acids. Between the trimmed V and J ends, which lost 4 bases and 3 bases, there was a span of 9 bases. Germline V gene data show CDR1 as SNHLY and CDR2 as FYNNEI. The CDR3 loop reads CASSGGGEETQYF. CDR3 coding DNA: TGTGCCAGCAGTGGAGGGGGGGAAGAGACCCAGTACTTC.

The chain employs TRBV28 and TRBJ2-1; maybe TRBD2 (6 bases). Trimming left V 7 bases short and J 12 bases short, with 28 bases between. The CDR3 sequence is 16 residues long. Germline V lookup: CDR1 MDHEN, CDR2 SYDVKM. The CDR3 reads CASTLMGGPSNPRQFF. For the CDR3, the DNA is TGTGCCAGCACCCTCATGGGGGGTCCCTCCAATCCCCGGCAGTTCTTC.

This chain uses TRBV18 with TRBJ2-7; 7 nucleotides line up with TRBD2. The length of the CDR3 is 12 residues. After removal of 2 bases from V and 6 bases from J, the junction contained 1 base not matched to a gene. Germline V gene sequence: CDR1 KGHSH, CDR2 LQKENI. CDR3 DNA sequence: TGTGCCAGCTCACCAGGGGAGGGCGAGCAGTACTTC. Amino acids: CASSPGEGEQYF.

This clone appeared a single time. J is TRBJ2-5 and V is TRBV12-5; 7 positions match TRBD1. V was clipped by 5 bases and J by 1 base; unmatched bases: 10. Looked up from germline, CDR1 is LGHNT and CDR2 is FRNRAP. This CDR3 spans 16 amino acids. CDR3 amino acids: CASGVPGQPRQETQYF. The CDR3, as DNA: TGTGCTAGTGGTGTCCCGGGACAGCCCCGCCAAGAGACCCAGTACTTC.

J is TRBJ1-2 and V is TRBV5-6; D not resolved. This CDR3 region has 13 residues. From germline, CDR1 is SGHDT and CDR2 YYEEEE. The V and J ends lost 4 bases and 8 bases respectively, with 15 bases between them. The CDR3 loop is CASSIQERQGYTF. CDR3 bases: TGTGCCAGCAGCATCCAGGAACGGCAAGGCTACACCTTC.

This chain links TRBV4-2 with TRBJ2-2, with TRBD1 matching 9 bases. Germline V gene data show CDR1 as LGHNA and CDR2 as YNFKEQ. The CDR3 spans 16 residues. V trimming: 4 bases; J trimming: 2 bases; junction bases outside the gene matches: 5. Written as DNA, the CDR3 is TGTGCCAGCAGCCGACCGGGACAGGGCAACACCGGGGAGCTGTTTTTT. This encodes CASSRPGQGNTGELFF.

The chain is built from TRBV12-5 and TRBJ2-1; D is perhaps TRBD1 (6 bases). Germline CDR1 LGHNT, CDR2 FRNRAP. V was shortened by 0 bases and J by 0 bases, with 21 bases between the two germline ends. The CDR3 has 20 amino acids. CDR3: CASGLVPGVRGQSSYNEQFF. The CDR3 DNA is TGTGCTAGTGGTTTGGTACCTGGCGTAAGGGGACAAAGCTCCTACAATGAGCAGTTCTTC.

The chain combines TRBV7-8 with TRBJ2-7, with 7 bases that match TRBD2. The CDR3 contains 20 residues. The V and J ends lost 1 base and 3 bases, in that order; junction bases with no gene match: 21. Germline lookup yields CDR1 SGHVS and CDR2 FQNEAQ. In DNA, the CDR3 is TGTGCCAGCAGCTTAGGGGAGGGCAGGGACGCCCGTCGAGTAAGCTACGAGCAGTACTTC. This gives the protein CASSLGEGRDARRVSYEQYF.

This chain connects TRBV30 to TRBJ2-1; TRBD1 aligns across 10 bases. The CDR3 loop spans 14 amino acids. Trimming took 0 bases from V and 9 from J; bases not matched to a gene: 5. The V gene's germline CDR1 is GTSNPN and CDR2 SVGIG (reference sequence). As DNA, the CDR3 is TGTGCCTGGAGTGTTCCGACAGGGGGCTCTGAGCAGTTCTTC. Protein: CAWSVPTGGSEQFF.

The V gene is TRBV29-1, the J gene TRBJ1-1; weak D call: TRBD1 (5 bases). The CDR3 has 13 amino acids. Trimming removed 7 bases at V and 4 bases at J, with 16 bases between. Looked up from germline, CDR1 is SQVTM and CDR2 is ANQGSEA. This chain's CDR3 is CSASRSTGTEAFF. The CDR3 DNA is TGCAGCGCCTCTCGAAGTACAGGCACTGAAGCTTTCTTT.

This chain uses TRBV7-9 with TRBJ1-1; no reliable D call. Germline-derived CDR1 and CDR2 are SEHNR and FQNEAQ (reference sequence). Deletions cut 1 base from V and 3 bases from J, with 21 bases between. The length of the CDR3 is 18 residues. Here the CDR3 DNA reads TGTGCCAGCAGCTTAGGGCAAGGCAGCGTCACGAAGGACACTGAAGCTTTCTTT. It codes for CASSLGQGSVTKDTEAFF.

This clone was counted a few times. V is TRBV6-5 and J is TRBJ1-1; 7 bases match TRBD1. This CDR3 is built from 15 residues. V dropped 0 bases and J dropped 5; count of bases not matched to a gene: 6. Germline assignment: CDR1 MNHEY and CDR2 SVGAGI. Here the CDR3 DNA reads TGTGCCAGCAGTTACTCGTACAGGGGAGGAACTGAAGCTTTCTTT. Its translation is CASSYSYRGGTEAFF.